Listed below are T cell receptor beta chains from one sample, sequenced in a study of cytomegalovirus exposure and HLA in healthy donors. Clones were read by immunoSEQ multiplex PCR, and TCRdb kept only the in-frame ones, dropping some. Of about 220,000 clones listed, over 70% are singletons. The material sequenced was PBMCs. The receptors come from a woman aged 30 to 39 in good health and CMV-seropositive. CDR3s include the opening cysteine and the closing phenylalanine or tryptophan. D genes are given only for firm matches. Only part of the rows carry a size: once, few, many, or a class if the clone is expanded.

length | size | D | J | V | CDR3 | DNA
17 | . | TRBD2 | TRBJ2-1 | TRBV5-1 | CASSLYGTSGSYNEQFF | TGCGCCAGCAGCTTGTACGGGACTAGCGGCTCCTACAATGAGCAGTTCTTC
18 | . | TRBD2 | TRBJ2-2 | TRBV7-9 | CASSPRTSGRARAGELFF | TGTGCCAGCAGCCCGAGGACTAGCGGGAGGGCGAGGGCCGGGGAGCTGTTTTTT
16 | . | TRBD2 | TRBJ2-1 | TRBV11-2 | CASRRPGRALGNEQFF | TGTGCCAGCCGCCGACCCGGGAGGGCCCTCGGCAATGAGCAGTTCTTC
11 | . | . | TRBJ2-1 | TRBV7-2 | CASSLFNEQFF | TGTGCCAGCAGCTTATTCAATGAGCAGTTCTTC
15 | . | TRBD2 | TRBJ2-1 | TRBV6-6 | CASSYGQLADNEQFF | TGTGCCAGCAGTTACGGTCAACTAGCGGACAATGAGCAGTTCTTC
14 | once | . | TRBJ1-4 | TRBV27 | CASSFGGPNEKLFF | TGTGCCAGCAGTTTCGGGGGACCTAATGAAAAACTGTTTTTT
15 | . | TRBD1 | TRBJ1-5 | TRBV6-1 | CASSERQGNNQPQHF | TGTGCCAGCAGTGAACGACAGGGCAACAATCAGCCCCAGCATTTT
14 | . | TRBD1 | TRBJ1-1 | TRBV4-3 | CASSQWTGGTEAFF | TGCGCCAGCAGCCAATGGACAGGGGGCACTGAAGCTTTCTTT
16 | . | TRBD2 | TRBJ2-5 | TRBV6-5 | CASSYWRSGGQETQYF | TGTGCCAGCAGTTACTGGCGGAGCGGGGGGCAAGAGACCCAGTACTTC
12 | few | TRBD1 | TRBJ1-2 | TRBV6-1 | CASMTGGYGYTF | TGTGCCAGCATGACAGGGGGCTATGGCTACACCTTC
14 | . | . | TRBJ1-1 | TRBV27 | CASSVVARNTEAFF | TGTGCCAGCAGTGTCGTCGCCCGAAACACTGAAGCTTTCTTT
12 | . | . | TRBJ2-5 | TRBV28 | CASSWGEETQYF | TGTGCCAGCAGTTGGGGGGAAGAGACCCAGTACTTC
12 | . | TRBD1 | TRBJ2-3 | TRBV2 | CARDRGADTQYF | TGTGCCAGAGACAGGGGTGCAGATACGCAGTATTTT
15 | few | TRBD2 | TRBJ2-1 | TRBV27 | CASSFRDYLYNEQFF | TGTGCCAGCAGTTTCCGGGACTACCTGTACAATGAGCAGTTCTTC
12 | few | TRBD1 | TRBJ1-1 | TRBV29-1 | CSVRQGNTEAFF | TGCAGCGTTCGACAGGGGAACACTGAAGCTTTCTTT
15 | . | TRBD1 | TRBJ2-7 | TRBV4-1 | CASSQPDREVYEQYF | TGCGCCAGCAGCCAACCGGACAGGGAGGTATACGAGCAGTACTTC
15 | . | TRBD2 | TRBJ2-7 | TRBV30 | CAWSEPGLPPVVQYF | TGTGCCTGGAGTGAACCGGGACTACCCCCCGTAGTGCAGTACTTC
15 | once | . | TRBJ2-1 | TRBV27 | CASSFRSTSYNEQFF | TGTGCCAGCAGTTTTCGTAGTACCTCCTACAATGAGCAGTTCTTC
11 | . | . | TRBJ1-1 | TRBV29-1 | CSVVRSTEAFF | TGCAGCGTTGTAAGGAGCACTGAAGCTTTCTTT
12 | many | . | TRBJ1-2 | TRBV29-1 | CSVIDPGRGYTF | TGCAGCGTTATAGATCCGGGGCGAGGCTACACCTTC
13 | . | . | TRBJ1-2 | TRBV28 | CASSLPRAEGYTF | TGTGCCAGCAGTTTGCCCAGGGCTGAAGGCTACACCTTC
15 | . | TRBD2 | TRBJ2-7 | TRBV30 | CAWTEFGGNSYEQYF | TGTGCCTGGACCGAATTCGGGGGGAACTCCTACGAGCAGTACTTC
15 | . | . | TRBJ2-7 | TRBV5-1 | CASSLAAGLSYEQYF | TGCGCCAGCAGCTTGGCGGCGGGACTCTCCTACGAGCAGTACTTC
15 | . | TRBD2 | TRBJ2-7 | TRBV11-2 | CASSLFGGRGNEQYF | TGTGCCAGCAGCTTATTCGGCGGGAGAGGTAACGAGCAGTACTTC
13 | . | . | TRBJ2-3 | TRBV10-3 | CAIQARNTDTQYF | TGTGCCATCCAGGCCCGAAACACAGATACGCAGTATTTT
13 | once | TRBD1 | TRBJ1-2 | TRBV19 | CASSAGQSYGYTF | TGTGCCAGTAGCGCGGGACAGTCCTATGGCTACACCTTC
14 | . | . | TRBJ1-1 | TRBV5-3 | CARSRVELNTEAFF | TGTGCCAGAAGCCGAGTCGAATTGAACACTGAAGCTTTCTTT
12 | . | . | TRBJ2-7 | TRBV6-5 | CASYNGPYEQYF | TGTGCCAGCTATAACGGACCCTACGAGCAGTACTTC
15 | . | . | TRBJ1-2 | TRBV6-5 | CASSEASREYYGYTF | TGTGCCAGCAGCGAGGCCTCCAGGGAATACTATGGCTACACCTTC
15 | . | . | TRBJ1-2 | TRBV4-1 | CASSHPKEGENGYTF | TGCGCCAGCAGCCACCCAAAGGAGGGGGAAAATGGCTACACCTTC
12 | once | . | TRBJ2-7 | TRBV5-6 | CASSRMAGEQYF | TGTGCCAGCAGCCGGATGGCGGGGGAGCAGTACTTC
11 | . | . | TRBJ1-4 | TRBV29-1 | CSGRLGEKLFF | TGCAGCGGCCGACTAGGAGAAAAACTGTTTTTT
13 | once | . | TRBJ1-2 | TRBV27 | CASSLSGDYGYTF | TGTGCCAGCAGTTTATCAGGGGATTATGGCTACACCTTC
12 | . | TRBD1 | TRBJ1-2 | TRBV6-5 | CASKAGGYGYTF | TGTGCCAGCAAGGCAGGGGGCTATGGCTACACCTTC
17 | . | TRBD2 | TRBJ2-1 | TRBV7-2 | CASSLDASGRRANEQFF | TGTGCCAGCAGCTTAGATGCTAGCGGGAGGAGGGCCAATGAGCAGTTCTTC
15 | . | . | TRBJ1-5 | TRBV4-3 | CASSQGTFQGQPQHF | TGCGCCAGCAGCCAAGGAACATTTCAAGGTCAGCCCCAGCATTTT
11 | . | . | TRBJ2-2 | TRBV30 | CAWSKLGELFF | TGTGCCTGGAGTAAGCTCGGGGAGCTGTTTTTT
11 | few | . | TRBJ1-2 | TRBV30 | CAWSEAAGYTF | TGTGCCTGGAGTGAGGCAGCTGGCTACACCTTC
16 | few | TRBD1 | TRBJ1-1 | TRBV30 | CAWKFTTGTLNTEAFF | TGTGCCTGGAAATTCACGACAGGGACCCTGAACACTGAAGCTTTCTTT
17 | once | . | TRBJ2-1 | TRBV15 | CATSRDRIQGSYNEQFF | TGTGCCACCAGCAGAGATAGGATACAGGGCTCCTACAATGAGCAGTTCTTC
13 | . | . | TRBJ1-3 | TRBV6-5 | CASSNSWGNTIYF | TGTGCCAGCAGTAACTCTTGGGGAAACACCATATATTTT
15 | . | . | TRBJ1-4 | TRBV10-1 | CASSAGEAANEKLFF | TGCGCCAGCAGTGCAGGGGAGGCGGCTAATGAAAAACTGTTTTTT
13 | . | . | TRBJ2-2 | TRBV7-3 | CASSPQESGELFF | TGTGCCAGCAGCCCTCAGGAATCCGGGGAGCTGTTTTTT
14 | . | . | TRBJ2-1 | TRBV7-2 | CASGTRGSYNEQFF | TGTGCCAGCGGGACTCGCGGATCCTACAATGAGCAGTTCTTC
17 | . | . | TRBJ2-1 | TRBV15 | CATSKRDRNWGYNEQFF | TGTGCCACCAGCAAACGAGACAGGAACTGGGGGTACAATGAGCAGTTCTTC
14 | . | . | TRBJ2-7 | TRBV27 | CASKPGVFSYEQYF | TGTGCCAGCAAACCGGGAGTTTTCTCCTACGAGCAGTACTTC
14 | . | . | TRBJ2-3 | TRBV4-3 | CASSQGVYADTQYF | TGCGCCAGCAGCCAGGGGGTCTATGCAGATACGCAGTATTTT
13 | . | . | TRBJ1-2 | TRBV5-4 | CASSAGRLYGYTF | TGTGCCAGCAGCGCCGGCAGACTCTATGGCTACACCTTC
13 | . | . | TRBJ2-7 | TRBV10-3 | CAISAPGGYEQYF | TGTGCCATCAGTGCTCCGGGTGGTTACGAGCAGTACTTC
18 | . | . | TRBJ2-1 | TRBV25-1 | CASSDISSGTAGYNEQFF | TGTGCCAGCAGTGATATTTCGTCTGGGACAGCGGGGTACAATGAGCAGTTCTTC
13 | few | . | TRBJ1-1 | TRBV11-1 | CASSSGLGTEAFF | TGTGCCAGCAGCTCGGGCCTGGGGACTGAAGCTTTCTTT